Presented here are 17 T cell receptor beta chains from one specimen sequenced in a study of CD8 T cells in Susac syndrome. The authors reverse transcribed roughly 0.5 to 1 ug RNA with random hexamers. TCRdb fed the immunoSEQ multiplex PCR reads into MiXCR, producing one record per CDR3 protein. The table shows under 150,000 distinct CDR3 sequences, with over 75% occurring only once. Sequencing was done on a sample of CD8+ T cells from PBMCs. These receptors were taken from a human donor with multiple sclerosis.

As to this clonotype: Mismatch with germline at one junction end may stem from a read error. The chain is built from TRBV6-2 or TRBV6-3 and TRBJ1-1; 7 bases agree with TRBD1. Per the germline V gene, CDR1 is MNHEY and CDR2 is SVGEGT. This CDR3 spans 16 amino acids. The CDR3 reads CASTIFRTGENTGAFF. The CDR3 region has the DNA TGTGCCAGCACCATCTTCCGGACAGGTGAGAACACTGGAGCTTTCTTT.

The CDR3 coding sequence is TGTGCCAGCAGCTTGGTCCGGGGTACCGGGGAGCTGTTTTTT. Its translation is CASSLVRGTGELFF. The chain links TRBV5-6 to TRBJ2-2; D is perhaps TRBD2 (5 bases). Germline values: CDR1 SGHDT, CDR2 YYEEEE. The CDR3 is 14 residues long. Trimming stripped 0 bases from V and 5 bases from J, with 8 bases between.

The V gene is TRBV7-9, the J gene TRBJ1-6, with no clear D. This CDR3 has 15 residues. Germline CDR1 SEHNR, CDR2 FQNEAQ (reference sequence). Deletions cut 5 bases from V and 6 bases from J, with 14 bases between. CDR3 bases: TGTGCCAGCAGCGAGGGAGTTGGGATTAATTCACCCCTCCACTTT. Translating it yields CASSEGVGINSPLHF.

V usage is TRBV12-3 or TRBV12-4 and J usage is TRBJ2-2; D is undetermined. V gave up 7 bases and J gave up 1 base, with 7 bases separating them. This CDR3 is 13 amino acids long. The CDR3 here is CASTHKNTGELFF. The CDR3 DNA sequence: TGTGCCAGCACGCACAAGAACACCGGGGAGCTGTTTTTT.

This sequence joins TRBV9 and TRBJ2-1; TRBD1 aligns across 12 bases. J gave up 8 bases and V 0 bases, and 6 bases lay outside the gene matches. Germline-derived CDR1 and CDR2 are SGDLS and YYNGEE. This CDR3 comprises 16 residues. CDR3 amino acids: CASSVGGTGGFDEQFF. As DNA, the CDR3 is TGTGCCAGCAGCGTAGGAGGGACAGGGGGCTTCGATGAGCAGTTCTTC.

This clonotype occurred once. V usage is TRBV28 and J usage is TRBJ1-1; 7 nucleotides line up with TRBD1. The CDR3 contains 13 residues. Looked up from germline, CDR1 is MDHEN and CDR2 is SYDVKM. Losses at the gene ends were 5 bases for V and 7 bases for J; bases not matched to a gene: 7. CDR3 DNA sequence: TGTGCCAGCAGTCCCTACGGACAGGTTGAAGCTTTCTTT. Its protein is CASSPYGQVEAFF.

This rearrangement joins TRBV7-9 to TRBJ2-3, with 9 bases lining up with TRBD1. The germline CDR1 and CDR2 sequences are SEHNR and FQNEAQ (reference sequence). V lost 5 bases, J lost 3 bases, and 6 bases stayed unmatched. The CDR3 extends over 15 amino acids. The CDR3: CASSPGQGRTDTQYF. The CDR3 bases are TGTGCCAGCAGCCCCGGACAGGGGAGAACAGATACGCAGTATTTT.

V usage is TRBV19 and J usage is TRBJ1-2; TRBD1 aligns across 9 bases. This CDR3 has 15 residues. V lost 7 bases, J lost 6 bases, and 12 bases stayed unmatched. The V gene's germline CDR1 is LNHDA and CDR2 SQIVND (reference sequence). The CDR3 protein is CASTRRGQGFHGYTF. The CDR3 DNA follows: TGTGCCAGTACGCGACGGGGACAGGGTTTTCATGGCTACACCTTC.

The rearrangement uses TRBV6-5 and TRBJ2-3, with 7 positions matching TRBD1. V was clipped by 6 bases and J by 0 bases; unmatched bases: 6. CDR3 length: 15 residues. Germline loops: CDR1 MNHEY, CDR2 SVGAGI. This CDR3 is CASSPGQASTDTQYF. CDR3 coding DNA: TGTGCCAGCAGCCCCGGACAGGCTAGCACAGATACGCAGTATTTT.

V gene TRBV20-1 combines with J gene TRBJ2-7; 8 bases are a match to TRBD2. The CDR3 loop spans 15 amino acids. Germline CDR1 DFQATT, CDR2 SNEGSKA (reference sequence). V was pared by 0 bases and J by 3 bases, with 7 bases of the junction left unmatched. CDR3 in amino acids: CSARDRARGGYEQYF. The CDR3 coding sequence is TGCAGTGCTAGAGATCGGGCCCGGGGGGGCTACGAGCAGTACTTC.

The chain carries TRBV29-1 and TRBJ1-1; the D gene is possibly TRBD1 (5 bases). Germline V gene data show CDR1 as SQVTM and CDR2 as ANQGSEA. This CDR3 region has 14 residues. V lost 3 bases and J lost 6, with 17 bases in between. The CDR3 is CSVDVGLRGPEAFF. The CDR3 nucleotides read TGCAGCGTTGATGTCGGGTTGAGGGGCCCTGAAGCTTTCTTT.

This chain joins TRBV19 and TRBJ2-1; TRBD2 matches at 9 bases. J lost 4 bases, V lost 1 base, and 5 bases had no gene match. Per germline, CDR1 LNHDA and CDR2 SQIVND (reference sequence). The CDR3 loop spans 16 amino acids. Written as DNA, the CDR3 is TGTGCCAGTAGTATAGCCAAGCTAGCGGGGTACAATGAGCAGTTCTTC. Its protein product is CASSIAKLAGYNEQFF.

The chain joins TRBV7-2 to TRBJ2-3; D remains unclear. The CDR3 runs to 16 residues. The ends were cut back, 3 bases at V and 2 bases at J, with 15 bases in the middle. Germline CDR1 is SGHTA and CDR2 is FQGNSA. CDR3 DNA sequence: TGTGCCAGCAGCTTGGCCAAACGACCTCCCACAGATACGCAGTATTTT. Its protein is CASSLAKRPPTDTQYF.

This chain joins TRBV12-3 or TRBV12-4 and TRBJ1-5; D may be TRBD1 (6 bases). The CDR3 has 16 amino acids. The V end lost 4 bases, the J end lost 9 bases, and 22 bases lay between the germline ends. The CDR3 nucleotides are TGTGCCAGCAGTTCCTCGGCGGACAGTCGTGATCGGCCCCAGCATTTT. This sequence encodes CASSSSADSRDRPQHF.

The chain is built from TRBV27 and TRBJ1-6; D remains ambiguous. Trimming removed 8 bases from V and 6 bases from J, with 8 bases in between. From germline, CDR1 is MNHEY and CDR2 SMNVEV (reference sequence). The length of the CDR3 is 12 residues. The CDR3: CASGNFNSPLHF. The CDR3 DNA reads TGTGCCAGCGGAAACTTTAATTCACCCCTCCACTTT.

The chain joins TRBV7-8 to TRBJ2-3, with 12 bases fitting TRBD2. The V gene's germline CDR1 is SGHVS and CDR2 FQNEAQ. This CDR3 is built from 17 residues. Trimming cost V 4 bases and J 4 bases; bases outside gene matches: 9. DNA of the CDR3: TGTGCCAGCAGCTCTAGACTAGCGGGAGTAGTGGCAGATACGCAGTATTTT. This sequence encodes CASSSRLAGVVADTQYF.

The CDR3 DNA is TGTGCCAGCACTTTTAGCGTTGGGCAGGGAAGCACAGATACGCAGTATTTT. Its protein is CASTFSVGQGSTDTQYF. The rearrangement links TRBV7-9 to TRBJ2-3; perhaps D is TRBD1 or TRBD2 (5 bases each). This CDR3 contains 17 residues. Trimming removed 7 bases from V and 0 bases from J, with 20 bases in between. Per germline, CDR1 SEHNR and CDR2 FQNEAQ (reference sequence).